This T cell receptor (beta chain) is drawn from a study of healthy donors' naive CD4 and CD8 T cells. Study as a whole: All functional IMGT TCR alpha variants were covered by new primers.

Germline CDR1 is SQVTM and CDR2 is ANQGSEA. The CDR3 totals 11 residues. V was shortened by 6 bases and J by 5 bases, with 8 bases between the two germline ends. A linear amplification protocol produced the TCR libraries from 500 ng of total RNA. Each CDR3 protein gets one entry after TCRdb re-called the reads with MiXCR. This table holds about 200,000 distinct CDR3 sequences, around three quarters found once. Sequencing input: naive CD4+ and CD8+ T cells sorted from blood, pooled from several donors. This receptor was taken from a pool of human donors in good health; the sample pools cells from several healthy donors. The chain links TRBV29-1 to TRBJ2-1; D is unclear. The CDR3 DNA reads as TGCAGCGTCACTTTTCACAATGAGCAGTTCTTC. Protein sequence: CSVTFHNEQFF.